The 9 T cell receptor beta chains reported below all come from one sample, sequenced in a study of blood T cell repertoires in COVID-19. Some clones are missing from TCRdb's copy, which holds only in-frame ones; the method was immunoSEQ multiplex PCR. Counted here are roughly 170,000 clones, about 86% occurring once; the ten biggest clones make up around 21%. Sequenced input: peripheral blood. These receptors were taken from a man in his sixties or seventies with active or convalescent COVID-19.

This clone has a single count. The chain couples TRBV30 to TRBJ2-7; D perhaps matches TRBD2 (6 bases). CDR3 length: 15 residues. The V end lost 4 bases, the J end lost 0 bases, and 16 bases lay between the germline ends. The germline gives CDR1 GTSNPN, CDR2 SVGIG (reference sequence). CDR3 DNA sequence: TGTGCCTGGACATCGGGACTTTTAACCTCCTACGAGCAGTACTTC. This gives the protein CAWTSGLLTSYEQYF.

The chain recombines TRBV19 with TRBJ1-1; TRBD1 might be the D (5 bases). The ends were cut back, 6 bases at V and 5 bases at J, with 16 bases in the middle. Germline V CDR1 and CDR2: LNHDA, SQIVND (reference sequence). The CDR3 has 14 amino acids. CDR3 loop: CASSLPRAGTEAFF. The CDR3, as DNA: TGTGCCAGTAGCTTGCCCAGGGCAGGGACTGAAGCTTTCTTT.

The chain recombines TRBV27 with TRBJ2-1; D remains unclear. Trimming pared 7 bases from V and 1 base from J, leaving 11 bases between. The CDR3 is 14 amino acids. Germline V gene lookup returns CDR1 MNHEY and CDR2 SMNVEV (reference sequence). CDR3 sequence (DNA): TGTGCCAGCACCTCCTCAGGTTCCTACAATGAGCAGTTCTTC. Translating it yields CASTSSGSYNEQFF.

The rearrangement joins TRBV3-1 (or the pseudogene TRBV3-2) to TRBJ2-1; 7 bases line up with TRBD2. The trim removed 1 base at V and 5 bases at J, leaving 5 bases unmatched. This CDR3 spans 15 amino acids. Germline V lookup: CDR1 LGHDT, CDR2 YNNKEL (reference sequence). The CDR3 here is CASSQGGRNHNEQFF. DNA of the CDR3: TGTGCCAGCAGCCAAGGCGGGAGAAACCACAATGAGCAGTTCTTC.

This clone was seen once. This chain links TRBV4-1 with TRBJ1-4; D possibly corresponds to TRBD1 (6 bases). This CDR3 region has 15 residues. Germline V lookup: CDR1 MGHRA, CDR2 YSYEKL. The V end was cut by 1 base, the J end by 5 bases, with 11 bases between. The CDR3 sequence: CASSQVGALNEKLFF. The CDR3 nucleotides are TGCGCCAGCAGCCAAGTGGGGGCCCTGAATGAAAAACTGTTTTTT.

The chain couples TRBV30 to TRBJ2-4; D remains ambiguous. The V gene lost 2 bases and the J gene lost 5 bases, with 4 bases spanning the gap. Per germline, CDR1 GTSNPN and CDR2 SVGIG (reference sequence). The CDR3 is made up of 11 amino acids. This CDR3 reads CAWSRENIQYF. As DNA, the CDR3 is TGTGCCTGGAGTCGGGAAAACATTCAGTACTTC.

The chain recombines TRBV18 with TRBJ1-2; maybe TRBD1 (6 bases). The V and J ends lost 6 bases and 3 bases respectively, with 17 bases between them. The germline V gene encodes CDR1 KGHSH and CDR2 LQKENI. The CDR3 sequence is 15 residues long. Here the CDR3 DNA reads TGTGCCAGCTCTCCCTCAGGACAGCTTCACTATGGCTACACCTTC. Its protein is CASSPSGQLHYGYTF. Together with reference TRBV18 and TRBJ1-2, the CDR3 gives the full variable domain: NAGVMQNPRHLVRRRGQEARLRCSPMKGHSHVYWYRQLPEEGLKFMVYLQKENIIDESGMPKERFSAEFPKEGPSILRIQQVVRGDSAAYFCASSPSGQLHYGYTFGSGTRLTVV.

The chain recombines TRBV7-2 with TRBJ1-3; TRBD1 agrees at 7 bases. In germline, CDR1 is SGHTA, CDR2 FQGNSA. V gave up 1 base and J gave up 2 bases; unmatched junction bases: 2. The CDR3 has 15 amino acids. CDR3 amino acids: CASSLGQGTGNTIYF. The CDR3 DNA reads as TGTGCCAGCAGCTTAGGACAGGGAACTGGAAACACCATATATTTT.

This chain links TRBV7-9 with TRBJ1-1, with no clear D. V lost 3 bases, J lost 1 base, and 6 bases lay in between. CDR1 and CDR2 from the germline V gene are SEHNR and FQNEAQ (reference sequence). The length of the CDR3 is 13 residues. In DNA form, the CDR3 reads TGTGCCAGCAGCTTTGCGGAGAACACTGAAGCTTTCTTT. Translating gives CASSFAENTEAFF.